The source of this TCR beta chain is a study of T-cell reconstitution after alpha-beta-depleted transplantation in children. Trimming pared 5 bases from V and 2 bases from J, leaving 13 bases between. The CDR3 loop spans 14 amino acids. Germline values: CDR1 SGHTA, CDR2 FQGNSA. This clonotype showed up many times. The TCRbeta library incorporated unique molecular identifiers. TCRdb passed the PCR reads through MiXCR, listing each CDR3 protein once. Here the sample spans 70,000 to 95,000 distinct CDR3 sequences, 12% being singletons. V is TRBV7-2 and J is TRBJ2-7; D not resolved. This specimen consisted of PBMCs from the stem cell graft donor, obtained from the stem cell graft. The TCR originated in a human donor who donated a stem cell graft to a child with inherited bone marrow failure. CDR3 coding DNA: TGTGCCAGCAGCCTCTCGACTGGAACCTACGAGCAGTACTTC. Amino acid sequence: CASSLSTGTYEQYF.